The sequence of this T cell receptor beta chain was determined in a study of tissue T cells after allogeneic stem cell transplantation. Germline V gene sequence: CDR1 NSQYPW, CDR2 LRSPGD (reference sequence). Trimming cost V 4 bases and J 4 bases, with 7 bases left between them. This CDR3 has 12 residues. This clone has just a few counts. Germline and genes here are mouse. The read is 1 residue too short to cover the CDR3 end, so that end is filled in from the germline J gene. Time point denoted: mouse harvest day 14 after allogeneic transplant. Mouse grafts combined 10^7 T-cell-depleted bone marrow cells with 10^6 splenic CD5+ T cells. The data were produced by immunoSEQ multiplex PCR, yet TCRdb's version contains in-frame clones alone and is incomplete. Of 5,000 or so clones listed, roughly 30% were seen once; the top ten hold 3.5% to 5.5%.

This clonotype originated in a female BALB/c mouse given C57BL/6 T cells with graft-versus-host disease after an allogeneic hematopoietic cell transplant. This chain connects TRBV1 to TRBJ1-1; weak D call: TRBD1 (5 bases). Input material: skin. Partial CDR3 DNA: TGCACCTGCAGTGGGACAACCACAGAAGTCTTC. Translated, it gives CTCSGTTTEVF. In full, the CDR3 is CTCSGTTTEVFF.